This T cell receptor beta chain was observed in a study of T-cell reconstitution after alpha-beta-depleted transplantation in children. This clonotype appeared many times. The antigen is not known. Germline V gives CDR1 SGHKS, CDR2 YYEKEE (reference sequence). This CDR3 contains 15 residues. Trimming took 4 bases from V and 0 from J, leaving 8 bases between them. Unique molecular identifiers were built into the TCRbeta library. From the PCR reads, TCRdb called clonotypes with MiXCR, one entry per CDR3 protein. The sample includes hundreds of thousands of distinct CDR3 sequences, roughly 13% seen only once; the top ten take over 2%. Study results and limitations: Reportedly, roughly two months post-transplant, alpha-beta T cells arose from several hundred expanded graft clones. T-cell counts and diversity were attributed mostly to newly produced T cells one year after transplant.

The sequences come from PBMCs, mostly from graft donor cells, collected 360 days after TCRalphabeta/CD19-depleted stem cell transplant. The rearrangement joins TRBV5-5 to TRBJ2-6; D remains unclear. The sequence came from a male patient younger than 18 who had a stem cell transplant for acute myeloid leukemia, so the T cells may come from the graft donor. This chain's CDR3 is CASSQDPSGANVLTF. In DNA form, the CDR3 reads TGTGCCAGCAGCCAGGACCCCTCTGGGGCCAACGTCCTGACTTTC. The variable domain in full, with the rest retrieved from reference TRBV5-5 and TRBJ2-6, is DAGVTQSPTHLIKTRGQQVTLRCSPISGHKSVSWYQQVLGQGPQFIFQYYEKEERGRGNFPDRFSARQFPNYSSELNVNALLLGDSALYLCASSQDPSGANVLTFGAGSRLTVL.